A single sample gave rise to the 21 T cell receptor beta chains below, sequenced in a study of T cell responses to AZD1222 COVID-19 vaccine. Repertoires were generated with immunoSEQ multiplex PCR, while TCRdb's copy carries only in-frame clones and drops some. The sample contains 92,000 or so clones, 80% to 90% of which appear only once. The starting material was peripheral blood, obtained on day 0 of AZD1222 vaccination. The receptors derive from an adult in good health.

The genes are TRBV2 and TRBJ1-3; D is undetermined. Germline V gives CDR1 SNHLY, CDR2 FYNNEI. V lost 5 bases and J lost 0, with 11 bases in between. CDR3 length: 15 residues. CDR3 nucleotides: TGTGCCAGCAGTCCGACACGGAGCTCTGGAAACACCATATATTTT. Its protein product is CASSPTRSSGNTIYF.

This chain connects TRBV29-1 to TRBJ1-1; no clear D. V was shortened by 7 bases and J by 4 bases, with 10 bases between the two germline ends. Germline loops: CDR1 SQVTM, CDR2 ANQGSEA. The CDR3 spans 11 residues. CDR3 DNA sequence: TGCAGCGACCACACGGTCACTGAAGCTTTCTTT. Residues: CSDHTVTEAFF.

The chain employs TRBV10-3 and TRBJ1-5; D call uncertain. Germline CDR1 and CDR2: ENHRY and SYGVKD. V lost 6 bases, J lost 5 bases, and 11 bases lay in between. This CDR3 spans 13 amino acids. The CDR3 here is CAIRGSLDQPQHF. DNA for the CDR3: TGTGCCATCAGGGGGTCTTTGGATCAGCCCCAGCATTTT.

The J gene is TRBJ2-3, the V gene TRBV19; D gene ambiguous. The CDR3 spans 13 residues. Germline assignment: CDR1 LNHDA and CDR2 SQIVND (reference sequence). Trimming cost V 3 bases and J 2 bases, with 6 bases left between them. The CDR3 reads CASSISNTDTQYF. The CDR3 nucleotides read TGTGCCAGTAGTATTTCTAACACAGATACGCAGTATTTT.

The chain combines TRBV13 with TRBJ1-3; D gene uncertain. The CDR3 has 18 amino acids. In germline, CDR1 is PRHDT, CDR2 FYEKMQ (reference sequence). V was trimmed by 5 bases and J by 0 bases, leaving 20 bases between them. The CDR3 coding sequence is TGTGCCAGCAGCACCCAAATTGGGAGCGTGAACTCTGGAAACACCATATATTTT. Translating gives CASSTQIGSVNSGNTIYF.

Details on this clone: Additional DNA sequences in this sample encode the identical CDR3. The genes are TRBV4-3 and TRBJ1-2, with a tentative D call TRBD1 (6 bases). Trimming removed 0 bases at V and 2 bases at J, with 10 bases between. This CDR3 comprises 15 residues. CDR1 LGHNA and CDR2 YSLEER come from the germline V gene. This chain's CDR3 is CASSQDRGRNYGYTF. CDR3 bases: TGCGCCAGCAGCCAAGACCGGGGGCGCAACTATGGCTACACCTTC.

This clone was picked up one time. The genes are TRBV9 and TRBJ2-3; D is perhaps TRBD2 (6 bases). Trimming removed 0 bases from V and 3 bases from J, with 11 bases in between. The germline gives CDR1 SGDLS, CDR2 YYNGEE. This CDR3 comprises 15 residues. In nucleotides, the CDR3 is TGTGCCAGCAGCGTAGACGGGACTTCTACAGATACGCAGTATTTT. Protein: CASSVDGTSTDTQYF.

CDR3 sequence (DNA): TGTGCCAGCAGCTTAGGGGACAGGGGCTTCAATGAGCAGTTCTTC. Protein: CASSLGDRGFNEQFF. The genes are TRBV7-3 and TRBJ2-1, with TRBD1 matching over 10 bases. Trimming removed 2 bases from V and 6 bases from J; junction bases left unmatched: 4. This CDR3 contains 15 residues. The germline V gene encodes CDR1 SGHTA and CDR2 FQGTGA.

The CDR3, as DNA: TGTGCCAGCAGTTCAACAGGGGGCGGGGACACTGAAGCTTTCTTT. It translates to CASSSTGGGDTEAFF. The chain recombines TRBV6-5 with TRBJ1-1; 9 positions match TRBD1. J lost 3 bases, V lost 4 bases, and 6 bases had no gene match. The CDR3 runs to 15 residues. CDR1 and CDR2 from the germline V gene are MNHEY and SVGAGI.

CDR3 protein: CASSVSGRNQPQHF. The DNA of the CDR3 is TGTGCCAGCAGCGTATCCGGCCGCAATCAGCCCCAGCATTTT. The chain joins TRBV9 to TRBJ1-5; D call uncertain. This CDR3 is 14 amino acids long. The ends were cut back, 1 base at V and 2 bases at J, with 7 bases in the middle. Germline V gene lookup returns CDR1 SGDLS and CDR2 YYNGEE.

This clone came up once. CDR3 nucleotide sequence: TGTGCCAGCAGCTTAGACGGTCTTGCTACTTTTGGAGACTACGAGCAGTACTTC. It codes for CASSLDGLATFGDYEQYF. The chain carries TRBV11-2 and TRBJ2-7; no reliable D call. The ends were cut back, 0 bases at V and 3 bases at J, with 21 bases in the middle. This CDR3 is 18 amino acids long. Germline V lookup: CDR1 SGHAT, CDR2 FQNNGV.

The chain links TRBV18 to TRBJ1-5; D is unclear. Trimming shortened V by 2 bases and J by 7 bases, and 18 bases separated the two germline ends. Germline V gene lookup returns CDR1 KGHSH and CDR2 LQKENI. This CDR3 has 16 residues. CDR3 in DNA: TGTGCCAGCTCACCAAATGTTGTACAGTCGGGGCAGCCCCAGCATTTT. The encoded protein is CASSPNVVQSGQPQHF.

The chain links TRBV4-1 to TRBJ1-2; 12 bases are a match to TRBD1. V lost 1 base, J lost 8 bases, and 8 bases stayed unmatched. CDR3 length equals 16 residues. Per the germline V gene, CDR1 is MGHRA and CDR2 is YSYEKL. The DNA for the CDR3 is TGCGCCAGCAGCCAAGCATGGGGACAGGGGGCGCGAGGCTACACCTTC. This translates into CASSQAWGQGARGYTF.

This chain joins TRBV27 and TRBJ1-2; TRBD1 aligns across 7 bases. Trimming cost V 6 bases and J 5 bases; bases outside gene matches: 9. The CDR3 loop spans 14 amino acids. Germline-derived CDR1 and CDR2 are MNHEY and SMNVEV (reference sequence). The CDR3 sequence: CASSSRTGSYGYTF. For the CDR3, the DNA is TGTGCCAGCAGCTCCCGGACAGGCTCATATGGCTACACCTTC.

Only a few counts were recorded for this clone. The chain links TRBV18 to TRBJ1-6; a weak D match, TRBD1 (5 bases). CDR1 and CDR2 (germline): KGHSH, LQKENI. Trimming removed 3 bases from V and 5 bases from J, with 11 bases in between. The CDR3 has 15 residues. The CDR3 sequence: CASSPRDANNSPLHF. The CDR3 DNA reads TGTGCCAGCTCACCCAGGGACGCCAATAATTCACCCCTCCACTTT.

V usage is TRBV12-3 or TRBV12-4 and J usage is TRBJ2-3; D gene unclear. The CDR3 totals 13 residues. Trimming took off 7 bases at V and 0 bases at J, with 8 bases between the two ends. CDR3 DNA sequence: TGTGCCAGCAAATTGACTAGCACAGATACGCAGTATTTT. Protein product: CASKLTSTDTQYF.

V and J are TRBV21-1 and TRBJ1-2; the table names TRBD1, a call not compared with the DNA. TRBV21-1 is listed as a pseudogene. The CDR3 totals 18 residues. In nucleotides, the CDR3 is TGTGCCAGCAGCAAGAGGCGGGGCCGCCCCGGGACAGGGTTTGGCTACACCTTC. Amino acid sequence: CASSKRRGRPGTGFGYTF.

This clone has just one count. This chain uses TRBV19 with TRBJ1-2; D uncertain. The CDR3 spans 12 residues. The V gene lost 9 bases and the J gene lost 4 bases, with 12 bases spanning the gap. Germline values: CDR1 LNHDA, CDR2 SQIVND (reference sequence). The CDR3 spells CASMTLSYGYTF. The CDR3 DNA sequence: TGTGCCAGCATGACACTATCCTATGGCTACACCTTC.

The rearrangement uses TRBV19 and TRBJ1-1; D call uncertain. The CDR3 contains 15 residues. Germline CDR1 is LNHDA and CDR2 is SQIVND (reference sequence). With 6 bases removed from V and 4 bases from J, the gap between germline ends came to 18 bases. The DNA for the CDR3 is TGTGCCAGTAGCCCGGGATCAGCCCGAGGCACTGAAGCTTTCTTT. Its protein is CASSPGSARGTEAFF.

This chain uses TRBV7-2 with TRBJ1-2; D may be TRBD1 (6 bases). Germline loops: CDR1 SGHTA, CDR2 FQGNSA. This CDR3 has 14 amino acids. Deletions cut 3 bases from V and 6 bases from J, with 14 bases between. CDR3 nucleotides: TGTGCCAGCAGCTTGGGGGGGGCGCAAAATGGCTACACCTTC. This encodes CASSLGGAQNGYTF.

V and J are TRBV5-1 and TRBJ1-3; D unclear. The length of the CDR3 is 15 residues. V dropped 4 bases and J dropped 0 bases, with 11 bases sitting between them. CDR1 and CDR2 from the germline V gene are SGHRS and YFSETQ. CDR3 region: CASSVDGGSGNTIYF. The CDR3 DNA follows: TGCGCCAGCAGCGTCGACGGTGGCTCTGGAAACACCATATATTTT.